Listed here is a single T cell receptor (beta chain). This clone's antigen is unknown. Base qualities are not provided; no much larger clone lies one nucleotide away. According to the germline V gene, CDR1 reads SGHTA and CDR2 reads FQGNSA. From cysteine to phenylalanine, the CDR3 is 15 amino acids long. Only CDR3 DNA is held: 45 bases, read in frame from base 1. Here V drops 5 bases and J drops 5 bases, and the junction holds 7 bases not matched to any gene. The entire isolated RNA was reverse transcribed using the High Capacity cDNA Reverse Transcription Kit, and thus expressed TCRB transcripts were sequenced. Naive, central memory and regulatory T cell samples underwent deep immunoSEQ sequencing, averaging around 4 million total reads per sample. Sorted cells were lysed in RLT buffer, and RNA was extracted using DNase-treated RNeasy Micro or Mini kits according to cell number. To prevent cross-contamination, every cell subset was processed on its own, while patient and healthy donor samples were processed together. Using the immunoSEQ multiplex PCR, TCRB sequences were amplified from cDNA into 87-bp fragments spanning the CDR3 region. Amplicons were sequenced on the Illumina HiSeq platform. As for the original processing: PCR bias was corrected computationally using synthetic template baselines, and reads within Hamming distance 2 were collapsed, with unmergeable singletons discarded. Reads were aligned to IMGT to assign V, D and J genes, CDR3 length, and insertions or deletions at six rearrangement sites. Within each subset, clonotype counts were normalized to the number of sorted cells before true diversity and Gini coefficients were calculated with the tcR R package. The overlap coefficient, calculated on TCRB nucleotide sequences, was used to quantify repertoire sharing. Out-of-frame TCRB sequences from naive cells were analyzed as a proxy for the pre-selection repertoire. TCRdb holds this immuneACCESS table with in-frame rearrangements only. Some clones are missing; in checked studies, unresolved V genes explain under half, and the rest has no known cause. V and J calls and clone size are copied from that table; D and trimming were computed from the DNA. The sample data list 600,000 to 650,000 clones, and around a sixth of these were observed just once. About 0.086% of the sample is in the top ten clones.

The data derive from a study of beta chain features in type 1 diabetes (dated by TCRdb to the late 2010s). Study-level background: No differences in mean age, gender distribution, total cell number or subset yield were found between patients and healthy donors. A total of about 99,000,000 sorted cells were examined across all samples, and RNA yield correlated strongly with the number of cells per subset. The study compared TCRB repertoires of sorted circulating CD4+ T cell subsets between recently diagnosed type 1 diabetes patients and matched healthy donors. Regulatory and stem cell-like memory subsets were obtained from only 8 patients and roughly 8 healthy donors, while naive and central memory subsets were obtained from all 28 donors. Study-wide conclusions, independent of this receptor: PCR might favor shorter templates, but patient and control samples were amplified and corrected together, so any skew would affect both groups equally. Fewer insertions and more nucleotide deletions at VDJ recombination sites were observed in patients with type 1 diabetes, implying thymic rearrangement abnormalities. In all four CD4+ subsets, TCRB CDR3 length was moderately but significantly shorter in type 1 diabetes patients. HLA sub-analyses involved small numbers of individuals, so any influence of HLA type on TCRB rearrangement remained unresolved. Naive, central memory and regulatory TCRB repertoires appeared to be more alike among patients than among healthy donors. Because cDNA was sequenced instead of genomic DNA, highly expressing activated cells could be over-represented, though the groups showed no difference in activation or CD3 levels.

Each donor gave one peripheral blood draw, averaging approximately 120 mL, which was collected into heparinised tubes. A BD FACSAria II was used to sort naive, central memory, regulatory and stem cell-like memory CD4+ T cells with a panel that included CD45RO, CCR7, CD25, CD127, CD95 and CD27. All sorted populations exceeded 98% purity. PBMCs were isolated right away by Lymphoprep density gradient centrifugation and were stained directly, without culture. To minimize batch effects, samples were stained and sorted in pairs, one healthy donor with one patient per experiment. The chain employs TRBV7-2 and TRBJ1-4; 8 nucleotides in the junction match TRBD1. Sample: naive CD4+ T cells from blood. The cell subset or site label here, explained by the study, means: true naive CD4+ T cells. The clonotype originates from a man younger than 35 in good health. CDR3 reads: CASSVLQGVNEKLFF. The nucleotides read TGTGCCAGCAGCGTCTTACAGGGGGTAAATGAAAAACTGTTTTTT. With all but the CDR3 taken from the reference TRBV7-2 and TRBJ1-4 genes, the full variable domain is: GAGVSQSPSNKVTEKGKDVELRCDPISGHTALYWYRQSLGQGLEFLIYFQGNSAPDKSGLPSDRFSAERTGGSVSTLTIQRTQQEDSAVYLCASSVLQGVNEKLFFGSGTQLSVL.